Listed here are 13 T cell receptor beta chains from one sample, sequenced in a study of early T cells in non-severe SARS-CoV-2 infection. In TCRdb, the 5' RACE reads were re-called with MiXCR into one record per CDR3 protein. The sample consists of some 19,000 distinct CDR3 sequences, 4.2% of them appearing once. Sequencing used whole blood. These receptors were obtained from an adult who was a healthcare worker with PCR-confirmed SARS-CoV-2 infection or an uninfected control (not recorded which).

This clonotype was detected many times. The rearrangement uses TRBV6-1 and TRBJ1-1; no clear D gene. The CDR3 has 13 amino acids. With 2 bases removed from V and 7 bases from J, the gap between germline ends came to 11 bases. The germline V gene has CDR1 MNHNS and CDR2 SASEGT. CDR3 region: CASSETPTLEAFF. In nucleotides, the CDR3 is TGTGCCAGCAGTGAAACCCCGACCCTTGAAGCTTTCTTT.

This clonotype came up many times. The J gene is TRBJ2-4, the V gene TRBV20-1; 13 nucleotides match TRBD2. V shed 0 bases and J 10 bases; nucleotides not matched to a gene: 6. This CDR3 is built from 15 residues. CDR1 is DFQATT and CDR2 is SNEGSKA in the germline V gene (reference sequence). The CDR3, as DNA: TGCAGTGCTAGAGATACGACTAGCGGGGGGAGAATTCAGTACTTC. It specifies CSARDTTSGGRIQYF.

This clonotype was seen at least ten times. The chain joins TRBV5-4 to TRBJ1-1; D gene ambiguous. This CDR3 contains 14 residues. The V gene lost 0 bases and the J gene lost 3 bases, with 9 bases spanning the gap. Germline loops: CDR1 SGHNT, CDR2 YYREEE (reference sequence). CDR3 in amino acids: CASSLERRHTEAFF. Written as DNA, the CDR3 is TGTGCCAGCAGCTTGGAACGGAGACACACTGAAGCTTTCTTT.

The rearrangement links TRBV7-9 to TRBJ1-2; maybe TRBD1 (5 bases). From germline, CDR1 is SEHNR and CDR2 FQNEAQ (reference sequence). This CDR3 comprises 14 residues. V shed 1 base and J shed 2 bases, with 8 bases lying between them. The CDR3 region is CASSLEAGNYGYTF. The CDR3 DNA reads as TGTGCCAGCAGCTTAGAGGCAGGGAACTATGGCTACACCTTC.

This clonotype was seen repeatedly, ten times or more. The genes are TRBV5-1 and TRBJ2-3, with TRBD2 matching 8 bases. The V gene's germline CDR1 is SGHRS and CDR2 YFSETQ. Losses at the gene ends were 6 bases for V and 6 bases for J; bases not matched to a gene: 9. The CDR3 spans 14 residues. The chain's CDR3 is CASTDVGGADTQYF. The CDR3 DNA follows: TGCGCCAGCACCGATGTCGGGGGGGCCGATACGCAGTATTTT.

This clonotype was observed many times. The gene calls are TRBV5-4 and TRBJ2-2, with TRBD2 identical over 15 bases. Germline lookup yields CDR1 SGHNT and CDR2 YYREEE (reference sequence). The V and J ends lost 2 bases and 6 bases, in that order; junction bases with no gene match: 8. There are 18 residues in the CDR3. The CDR3 DNA reads TGTGCCAGCAGCTTCGGACTAGCGGGGGGGCGACAGGCCGGGGAGCTGTTTTTT. Protein: CASSFGLAGGRQAGELFF.

This clonotype was recorded at least ten times. In nucleotides, the CDR3 is TGTGCCACCAGGGGGGATCGTCGGCACAATTCACCCCTCCACTTT. Its protein is CATRGDRRHNSPLHF. The rearrangement joins TRBV15 to TRBJ1-6, with a tentative D call TRBD1 (5 bases). Trimming pared 6 bases from V and 7 bases from J, leaving 16 bases between. Germline loops: CDR1 LNHNV, CDR2 YYDKDF (reference sequence). CDR3 size: 15 residues.

This clonotype was recorded at least ten times. This sequence joins TRBV11-3 and TRBJ2-5, with 7 bases fitting TRBD2. Per the germline V gene, CDR1 is SGHNT and CDR2 is YENEEA. The V and J ends lost 4 bases and 4 bases, in that order; junction bases with no gene match: 6. This CDR3 contains 14 residues. CDR3 amino acids: CASSSGGGRETQYF. DNA of the CDR3: TGTGCCAGCAGCTCCGGCGGGGGACGAGAGACCCAGTACTTC.

Many counts were recorded for this clonotype. J is TRBJ1-1 and V is TRBV20-1; TRBD1 might be the D (6 bases). Germline V gene data show CDR1 as DFQATT and CDR2 as SNEGSKA (reference sequence). The CDR3 has 13 amino acids. Trimming left V 0 bases short and J 4 bases short, with 9 bases between. CDR3 amino acids: CSARDLGGTEAFF. CDR3 nucleotide sequence: TGCAGTGCTAGAGATCTAGGGGGCACTGAAGCTTTCTTT.

This clonotype appeared a few times. J is TRBJ1-2 and V is TRBV5-1; TRBD1 aligns across 9 bases. The length of the CDR3 is 12 residues. The ends lost 4 bases at V and 9 bases at J; junction bases unmatched: 4. Germline V gives CDR1 SGHRS, CDR2 YFSETQ. CDR3 nucleotide sequence: TGCGCCAGCAGCCTGGACAGGGGAAGCTACACCTTC. Residues: CASSLDRGSYTF.

In its sample, this clonotype was seen a few times. The chain joins TRBV10-2 to TRBJ2-7; possibly TRBD2 for D (5 bases). V lost 6 bases to trimming and J lost 2 bases, with 8 bases between them. The length of the CDR3 is 12 residues. CDR1 is WSHSY, CDR2 SAAADI, per germline. In DNA form, the CDR3 reads TGCGCCAGCAGAACAGCGGCCTACGAGCAGTACTTC. The encoded protein is CASRTAAYEQYF.

In this sample, this clonotype turned up many times. The genes are TRBV11-2 and TRBJ1-1, with D hard to call. There are 14 residues in the CDR3. Trimming took 1 base from V and 3 from J, leaving 9 bases between them. Germline lookup yields CDR1 SGHAT and CDR2 FQNNGV. The CDR3 DNA sequence: TGTGCCAGCAGCTTAGTAGGAATCGACACTGAAGCTTTCTTT. It is translated as CASSLVGIDTEAFF.

This clonotype was observed many times. The chain joins TRBV3-1 to TRBJ2-1; a possible D gene is TRBD1 (8 bases). CDR1 and CDR2 (germline): LGHDT, YNNKEL (reference sequence). The CDR3 is made up of 15 amino acids. The V end lost 5 bases, the J end lost 10 bases, and 21 bases lay between the germline ends. CDR3: CASSYGQGGGREQFF. CDR3 coding DNA: TGTGCCAGCAGCTATGGACAGGGAGGGGGTCGCGAGCAGTTCTTC.